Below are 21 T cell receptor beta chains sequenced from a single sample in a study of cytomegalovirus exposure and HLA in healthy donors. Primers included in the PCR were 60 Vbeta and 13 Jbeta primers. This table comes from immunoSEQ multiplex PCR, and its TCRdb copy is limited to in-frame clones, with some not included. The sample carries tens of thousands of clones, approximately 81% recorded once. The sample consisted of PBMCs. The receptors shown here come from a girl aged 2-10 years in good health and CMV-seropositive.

The CDR3 region is CASSRDQGETQYF. The CDR3 DNA reads TGTGCCAGCAGCAGGGACCAGGGGGAGACCCAGTACTTC. This rearrangement joins TRBV7-2 to TRBJ2-5; TRBD1 is a possible D gene (6 bases). V was trimmed by 5 bases and J by 5 bases, leaving 12 bases between them. CDR1 and CDR2 from the germline V gene are SGHTA and FQGNSA. This CDR3 region has 13 residues.

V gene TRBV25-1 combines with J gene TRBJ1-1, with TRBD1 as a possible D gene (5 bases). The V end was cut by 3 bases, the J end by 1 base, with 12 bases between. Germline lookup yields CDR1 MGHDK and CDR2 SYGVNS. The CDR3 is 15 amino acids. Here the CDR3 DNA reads TGTGCCAGCAGTGAGACGGGACTAGGGAACACTGAAGCTTTCTTT. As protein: CASSETGLGNTEAFF.

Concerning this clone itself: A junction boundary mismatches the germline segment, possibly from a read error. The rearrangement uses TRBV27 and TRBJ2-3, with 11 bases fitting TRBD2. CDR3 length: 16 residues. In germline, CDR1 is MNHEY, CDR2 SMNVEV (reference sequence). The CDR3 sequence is CASSPITSGSWDTRYF. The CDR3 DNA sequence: TGTGCCAGCAGTCCGATCACTAGCGGGAGCTGGGATACGCGGTATTTT.

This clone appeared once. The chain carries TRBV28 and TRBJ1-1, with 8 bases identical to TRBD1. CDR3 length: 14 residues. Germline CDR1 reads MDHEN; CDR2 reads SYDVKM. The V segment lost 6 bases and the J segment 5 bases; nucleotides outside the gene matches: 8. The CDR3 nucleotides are TGTGCCAGCAGGAAACAGGGGGGATGGACTGAAGCTTTCTTT. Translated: CASRKQGGWTEAFF. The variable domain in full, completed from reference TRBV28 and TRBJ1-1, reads DVKVTQSSRYLVKRTGEKVFLECVQDMDHENMFWYRQDPGLGLRLIYFSYDVKMKEKGDIPEGYSVSREKKERFSLILESASTNQTSMYLCASRKQGGWTEAFFGQGTRLTVV.

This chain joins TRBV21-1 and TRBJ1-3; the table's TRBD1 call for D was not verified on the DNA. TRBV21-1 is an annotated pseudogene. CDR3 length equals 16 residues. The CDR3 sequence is CASSKVRVIRGNTIYF. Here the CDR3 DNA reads TGTGCCAGCAGCAAAGTAAGGGTGATTAGGGGCAACACCATATATTTT.

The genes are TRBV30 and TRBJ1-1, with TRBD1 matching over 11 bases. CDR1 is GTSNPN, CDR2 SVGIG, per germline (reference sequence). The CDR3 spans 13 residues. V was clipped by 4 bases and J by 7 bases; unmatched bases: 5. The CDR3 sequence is CAWTHGTGGEAFF. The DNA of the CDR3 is TGTGCCTGGACCCACGGGACAGGGGGTGAAGCTTTCTTT.

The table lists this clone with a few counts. The CDR3 loop is CAISERTSGQETQYF. The CDR3 nucleotides are TGTGCCATCAGTGAGAGGACTAGCGGACAAGAGACCCAGTACTTC. The chain uses TRBV10-3 and TRBJ2-5; 10 nucleotides line up with TRBD2. The germline V gene has CDR1 ENHRY and CDR2 SYGVKD. Trimming removed 2 bases from V and 2 bases from J; junction bases left unmatched: 2. The CDR3 has 15 amino acids.

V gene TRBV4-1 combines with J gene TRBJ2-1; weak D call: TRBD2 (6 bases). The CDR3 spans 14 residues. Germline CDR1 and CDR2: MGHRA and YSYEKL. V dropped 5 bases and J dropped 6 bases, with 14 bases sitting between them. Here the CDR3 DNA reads TGCGCCAGCAGCTCCGAGCTTAGCGGCAATGAGCAGTTCTTC. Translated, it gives CASSSELSGNEQFF.

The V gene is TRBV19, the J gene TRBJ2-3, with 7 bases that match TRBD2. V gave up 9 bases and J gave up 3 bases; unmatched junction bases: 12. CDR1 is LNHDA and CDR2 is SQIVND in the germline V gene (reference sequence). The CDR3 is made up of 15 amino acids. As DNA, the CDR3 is TGTGCCAGCTCTCGATCCAGCGGGAAGACAGATACGCAGTATTTT. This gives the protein CASSRSSGKTDTQYF.

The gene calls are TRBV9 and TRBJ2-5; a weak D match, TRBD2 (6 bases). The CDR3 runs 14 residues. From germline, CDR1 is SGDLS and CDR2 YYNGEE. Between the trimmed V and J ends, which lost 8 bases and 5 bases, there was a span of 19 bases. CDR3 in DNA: TGTGCCAGTGGCCCCTCGGGGGTCTGGGAGACCCAGTACTTC. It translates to CASGPSGVWETQYF.

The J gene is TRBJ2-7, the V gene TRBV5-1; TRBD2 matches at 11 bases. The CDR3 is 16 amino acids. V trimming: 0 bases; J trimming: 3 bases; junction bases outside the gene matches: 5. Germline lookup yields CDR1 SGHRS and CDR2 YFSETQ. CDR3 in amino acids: CASSLALAGGNYEQYF. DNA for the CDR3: TGCGCCAGCAGCTTGGCCCTAGCGGGAGGAAACTACGAGCAGTACTTC.

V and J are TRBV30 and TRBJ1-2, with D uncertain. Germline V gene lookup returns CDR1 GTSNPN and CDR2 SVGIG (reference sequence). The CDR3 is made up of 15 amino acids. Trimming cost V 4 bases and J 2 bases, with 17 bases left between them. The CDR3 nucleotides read TGTGCCTGGATACGGTTAGCAGGACTAAACTATGGCTACACCTTC. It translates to CAWIRLAGLNYGYTF.

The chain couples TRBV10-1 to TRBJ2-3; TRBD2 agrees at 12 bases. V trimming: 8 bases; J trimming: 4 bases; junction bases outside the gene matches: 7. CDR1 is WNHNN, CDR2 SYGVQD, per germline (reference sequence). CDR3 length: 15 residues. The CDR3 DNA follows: TGCGCCAGCTCACTGACTAGCGGGAGATCAGATACGCAGTATTTT. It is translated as CASSLTSGRSDTQYF.

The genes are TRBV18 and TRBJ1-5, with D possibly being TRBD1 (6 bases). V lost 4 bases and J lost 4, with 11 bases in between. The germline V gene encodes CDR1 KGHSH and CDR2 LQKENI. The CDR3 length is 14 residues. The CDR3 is CASSRDRINQPQHF. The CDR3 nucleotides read TGTGCCAGCTCACGAGACAGGATTAATCAGCCCCAGCATTTT.

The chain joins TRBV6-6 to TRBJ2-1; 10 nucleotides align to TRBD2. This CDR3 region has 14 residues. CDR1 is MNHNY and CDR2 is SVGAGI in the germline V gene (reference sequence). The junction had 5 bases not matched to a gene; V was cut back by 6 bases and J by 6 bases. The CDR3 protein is CASSLAGVGNEQFF. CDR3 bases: TGTGCCAGCAGCCTAGCGGGAGTGGGCAATGAGCAGTTCTTC.

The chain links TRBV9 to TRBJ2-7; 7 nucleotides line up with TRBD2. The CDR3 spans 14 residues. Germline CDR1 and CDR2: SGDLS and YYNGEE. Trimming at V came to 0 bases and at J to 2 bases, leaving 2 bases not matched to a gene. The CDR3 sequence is CASSVASGTYEQYF. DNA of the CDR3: TGTGCCAGCAGCGTAGCTAGCGGAACCTACGAGCAGTACTTC.

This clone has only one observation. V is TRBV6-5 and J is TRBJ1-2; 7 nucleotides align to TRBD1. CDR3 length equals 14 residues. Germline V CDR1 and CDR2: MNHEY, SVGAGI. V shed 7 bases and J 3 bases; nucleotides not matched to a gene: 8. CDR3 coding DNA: TGTGCCAGCATTAAACAAGGACAGGACTATGGCTACACCTTC. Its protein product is CASIKQGQDYGYTF.

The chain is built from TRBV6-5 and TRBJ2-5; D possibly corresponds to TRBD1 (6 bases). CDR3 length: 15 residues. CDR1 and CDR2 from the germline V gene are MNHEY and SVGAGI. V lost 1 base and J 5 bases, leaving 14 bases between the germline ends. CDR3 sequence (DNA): TGTGCCAGCAGTTACTTGGTTGGGCAGGGGGAGACCCAGTACTTC. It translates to CASSYLVGQGETQYF.

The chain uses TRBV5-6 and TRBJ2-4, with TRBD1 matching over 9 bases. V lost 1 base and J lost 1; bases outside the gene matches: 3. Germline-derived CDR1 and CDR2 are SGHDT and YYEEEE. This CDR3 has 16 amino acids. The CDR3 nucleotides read TGTGCCAGCAGCTTGTACGACAGGGGGGCCAAAAACATTCAGTACTTC. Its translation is CASSLYDRGAKNIQYF.

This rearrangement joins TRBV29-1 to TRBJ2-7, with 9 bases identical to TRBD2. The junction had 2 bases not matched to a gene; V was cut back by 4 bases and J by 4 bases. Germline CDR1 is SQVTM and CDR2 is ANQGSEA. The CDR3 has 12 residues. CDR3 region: CSVGTSVYEQYF. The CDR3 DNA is TGCAGCGTTGGGACTAGCGTTTACGAGCAGTACTTC.

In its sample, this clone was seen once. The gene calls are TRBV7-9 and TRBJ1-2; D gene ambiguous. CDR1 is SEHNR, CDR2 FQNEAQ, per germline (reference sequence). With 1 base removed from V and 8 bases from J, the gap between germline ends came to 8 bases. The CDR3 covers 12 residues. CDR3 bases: TGTGCCAGCAGCTTAGGGACTCTCGGCTACACCTTC. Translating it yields CASSLGTLGYTF.